Following are 2 T cell receptor beta chains from one sample sequenced in a study of blood T cells in healthy people across ages (dated by TCRdb to about 2015). Library preparation used 5' RACE. A second PCR of roughly 7 to 11 cycles was performed with a sample-barcoded 5' primer and a J-beta primer mix. Using fastp at Q25 and MiXCR, TCRdb reprocessed the public reads and kept productive beta chains. Rows with a matching CDR3 protein are joined into one entry that keeps the most common DNA and genes. The sample table shows around 1,900,000 distinct CDR3 sequences, and approximately 39% are seen once. Roughly 23% of the sample goes to the ten largest clones. Sequencing was performed on blood. The source is a human donor in good health.

The gene calls are TRBV12-3 or TRBV12-4 and TRBJ1-5; 11 bases are a match to TRBD1. The length of the CDR3 is 17 residues. V shed 4 bases, J shed 5 bases, and the junction held 10 bases outside the gene matches. The CDR3 bases are TGTGCCAGCAGTTCCGGGACAGGGGGAAGGTCCCATCAGCCCCAGCATTTT. It specifies CASSSGTGGRSHQPQHF.

The sample holds many counts of this clonotype. This rearrangement joins TRBV12-3 or TRBV12-4 to TRBJ2-3, with a possible D match to TRBD1 (6 bases). CDR3 length equals 13 residues. The germline V and J ends were trimmed by 7 bases and 3 bases, with 11 bases remaining between them. This CDR3 reads CASKVRGTDTQYF. The CDR3 bases are TGTGCCAGCAAAGTCAGGGGAACAGATACGCAGTATTTT.